This T cell receptor (beta chain) was sequenced during a study of cytomegalovirus exposure and HLA in healthy donors. 60 Vbeta and 13 Jbeta primers were used in PCR. Libraries were prepared by immunoSEQ multiplex PCR; TCRdb keeps only in-frame clonotypes and omits some of them. The profile shows around 41,000 clones, 45% to 60% of them singletons. Germline assignment: CDR1 MNHEY and CDR2 SVGAGI. V shed 4 bases and J 2 bases; nucleotides not matched to a gene: 4. This CDR3 is built from 14 residues. General study points: In a later analysis, CMV-associated beta chains were mostly HLA-associated, it appeared. The likely origin of a cluster of highly shared sequence variants was a sequencing artifact. Trimming of TCR beta V- and J-genes showed a link, identified in a later analysis, to a missense DCLRE1C variant.

Notes on this clone: Its matching antigen is unknown.

This receptor was identified in a man aged 60-69 years in good health and CMV-seronegative. The chain has TRBV6-5 and TRBJ2-7; 8 positions agree with TRBD1. Sequencing was performed on PBMCs. The CDR3 DNA follows: TGTGCCAGCAGTTTGGACAGGGCCGCCTACGAGCAGTACTTC. It is translated as CASSLDRAAYEQYF.